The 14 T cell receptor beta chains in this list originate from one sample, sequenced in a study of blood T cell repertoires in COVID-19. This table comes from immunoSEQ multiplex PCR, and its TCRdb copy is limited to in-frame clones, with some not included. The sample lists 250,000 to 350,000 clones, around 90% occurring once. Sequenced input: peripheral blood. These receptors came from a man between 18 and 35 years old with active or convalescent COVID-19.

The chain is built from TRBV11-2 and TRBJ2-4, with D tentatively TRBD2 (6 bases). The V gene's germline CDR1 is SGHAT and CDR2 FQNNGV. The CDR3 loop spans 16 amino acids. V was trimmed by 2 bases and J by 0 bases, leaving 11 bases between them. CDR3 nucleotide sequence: TGTGCCAGCAGCTTACGCCAGGGACTAGCCAAAAACATTCAGTACTTC. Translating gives CASSLRQGLAKNIQYF.

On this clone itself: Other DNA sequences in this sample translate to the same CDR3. The CDR3 DNA sequence: TGTGCCAGCTCGTCAGGGATGAACACTGAAGCTTTCTTT. Protein product: CASSSGMNTEAFF. The rearrangement links TRBV18 to TRBJ1-1, with a weak D call TRBD1 (5 bases). Germline CDR1 and CDR2: KGHSH and LQKENI. V lost 6 bases and J 0 bases, leaving 8 bases between the germline ends. The CDR3 has 13 residues.

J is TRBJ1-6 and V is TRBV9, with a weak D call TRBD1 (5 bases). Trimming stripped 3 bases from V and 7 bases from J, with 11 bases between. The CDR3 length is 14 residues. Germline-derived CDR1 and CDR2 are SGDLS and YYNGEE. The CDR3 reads CASSEDIQNSPLHF. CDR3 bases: TGTGCCAGCAGCGAGGACATCCAGAATTCACCCCTCCACTTT.

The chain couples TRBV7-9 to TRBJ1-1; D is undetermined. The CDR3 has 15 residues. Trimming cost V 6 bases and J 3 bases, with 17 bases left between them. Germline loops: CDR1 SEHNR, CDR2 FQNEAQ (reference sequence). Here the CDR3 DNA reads TGTGCCAGCAGTCCTCGGGTAGAATTATACACTGAAGCTTTCTTT. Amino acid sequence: CASSPRVELYTEAFF.

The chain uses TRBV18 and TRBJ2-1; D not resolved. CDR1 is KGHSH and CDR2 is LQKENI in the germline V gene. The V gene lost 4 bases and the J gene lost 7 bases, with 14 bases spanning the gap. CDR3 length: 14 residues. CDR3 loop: CASSLTVRENEQFF. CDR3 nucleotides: TGTGCCAGCTCACTAACAGTACGTGAAAATGAGCAGTTCTTC.

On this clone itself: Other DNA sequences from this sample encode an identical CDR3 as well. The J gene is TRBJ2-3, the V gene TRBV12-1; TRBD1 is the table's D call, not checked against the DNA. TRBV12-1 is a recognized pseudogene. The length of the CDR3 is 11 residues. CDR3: CASRDRDAQYF. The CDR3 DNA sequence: TGTGCCAGCAGGGACAGGGACGCGCAGTATTTT.

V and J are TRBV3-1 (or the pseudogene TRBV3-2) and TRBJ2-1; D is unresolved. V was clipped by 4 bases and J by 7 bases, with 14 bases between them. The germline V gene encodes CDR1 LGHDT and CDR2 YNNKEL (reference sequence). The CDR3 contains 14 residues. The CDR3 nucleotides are TGTGCCAGCAGCCGAAGCCCGGAGTATAATGAGCAGTTCTTC. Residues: CASSRSPEYNEQFF.

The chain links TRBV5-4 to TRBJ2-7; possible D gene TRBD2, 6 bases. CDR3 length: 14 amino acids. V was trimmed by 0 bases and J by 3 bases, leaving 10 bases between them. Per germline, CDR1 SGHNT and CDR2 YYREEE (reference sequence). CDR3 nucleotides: TGTGCCAGCAGCTTGGCGGCGGGGAACTACGAGCAGTACTTC. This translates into CASSLAAGNYEQYF.

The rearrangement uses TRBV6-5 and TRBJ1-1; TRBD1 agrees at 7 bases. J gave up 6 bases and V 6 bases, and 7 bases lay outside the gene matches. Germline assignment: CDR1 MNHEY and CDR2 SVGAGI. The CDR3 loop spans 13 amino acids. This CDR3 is CASSPTGTPEAFF. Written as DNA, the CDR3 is TGTGCCAGCAGCCCGACAGGGACACCTGAAGCTTTCTTT.

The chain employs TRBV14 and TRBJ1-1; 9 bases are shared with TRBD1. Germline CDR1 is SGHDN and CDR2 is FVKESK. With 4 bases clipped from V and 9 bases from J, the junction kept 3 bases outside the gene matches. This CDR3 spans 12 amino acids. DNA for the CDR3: TGTGCCAGCAGCCCTGGACAGGGGCAAGCTTTCTTT. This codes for CASSPGQGQAFF.

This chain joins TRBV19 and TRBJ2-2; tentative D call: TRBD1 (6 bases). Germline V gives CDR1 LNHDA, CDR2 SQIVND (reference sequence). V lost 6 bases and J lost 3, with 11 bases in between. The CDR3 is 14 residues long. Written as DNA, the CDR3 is TGTGCCAGTAGACAGGGACCGTACACCGGGGAGCTGTTTTTT. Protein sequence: CASRQGPYTGELFF.

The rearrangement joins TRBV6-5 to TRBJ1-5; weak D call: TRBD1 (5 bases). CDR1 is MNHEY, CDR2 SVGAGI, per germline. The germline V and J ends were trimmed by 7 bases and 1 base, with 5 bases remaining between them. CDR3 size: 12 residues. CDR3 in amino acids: CASNRSNQPQHF. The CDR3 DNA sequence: TGTGCCAGCAACAGGAGCAATCAGCCCCAGCATTTT.

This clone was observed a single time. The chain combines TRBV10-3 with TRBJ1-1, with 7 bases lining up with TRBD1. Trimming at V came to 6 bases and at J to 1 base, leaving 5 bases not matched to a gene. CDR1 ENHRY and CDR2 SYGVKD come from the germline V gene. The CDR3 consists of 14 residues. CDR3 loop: CAIRGTASNTEAFF. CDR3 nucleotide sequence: TGTGCCATCAGGGGGACAGCCTCGAACACTGAAGCTTTCTTT.

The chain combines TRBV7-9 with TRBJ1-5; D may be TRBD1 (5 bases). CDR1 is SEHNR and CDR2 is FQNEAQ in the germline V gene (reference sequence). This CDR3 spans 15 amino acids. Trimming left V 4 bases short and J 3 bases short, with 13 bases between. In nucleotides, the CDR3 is TGTGCCAGCAGCTCCCCTGGGGGGAACAATCAGCCCCAGCATTTT. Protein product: CASSSPGGNNQPQHF.